This TCR beta chain was identified in a study of CD8+ T cells in alopecia areata (dated by TCRdb to 2017 to 2018). Study-wide context: The treated patients, all with moderate-to-severe alopecia areata, were enrolled in an open-label pilot trial of oral tofacitinib given at 5 to 10 mg twice daily. Tofacitinib was given for 6 to 18 months, followed by 6 months of follow-up off drug to assess delayed response and recurrence. High-throughput TCRbeta sequencing was used to examine T cell clonal expansion in alopecia areata in both the C3H/HeJ mouse model and human patients. Scalp tissue and sorted CD4+ and CD8+ peripheral blood T cells from patchy and totalis/universalis alopecia areata patients and from healthy controls were covered by human TCRbeta sequencing. Biopsies were taken from tofacitinib-treated patients at baseline and at 4 and 24 weeks of treatment, and a later scalp biopsy was taken in several of the tofacitinib-treated patients. Scalp clonality was compared across normal scalp (n=4), patchy alopecia areata scalp (n=8), and alopecia totalis/universalis scalp (n=8). RNA was extracted with the PAXgene miRNA kit for fixed scalp, the miRNeasy kit for PBMCs, and the RNeasy kit for mouse skin. TCRbeta CDR3 regions were amplified by immunoSEQ multiplex PCR using 35 Vbeta forward and 13 Jbeta reverse primers. What the work shows at the level of the full study, not this receptor alone: TCR sequences shared between patients were less clear than in mice, possibly partly because of HLA diversity in the patient population. Lesional scalp, especially in alopecia totalis/universalis, showed higher clonality and more expanded CD8+ clones than normal scalp, suggesting antigenic drive. Unlike mouse skin, where gammadelta T cells dominate, normal human skin contains resident alphabeta T cells that get sequenced too, which complicates analysis of the scalp TCR repertoire.

In this sample, this clone turned up once. No antigen is known for it. No much larger clone is present one base from it, and per-base qualities are unavailable. From the cysteine through the phenylalanine, the CDR3 covers 18 amino acids. Here the CDR3 DNA is all that survives: 54 bases in frame from base 1. Based on the germline V gene, the CDR1 and CDR2 sequences are SGHDT and YYEEEE. The V and J ends are trimmed by 3 bases and 6 bases, leaving 26 bases between them. The library was produced with the immunoSEQ multiplex PCR assay. RNA was extracted from all samples and reverse transcribed into cDNA, which served as template for TCR sequencing. SuperScript III was used for first-strand cDNA synthesis, primed with a 2:1 mix of oligo-dT and random hexamers. A synthetic immune receptor repertoire was used to gauge amplification bias, and whatever bias remained was removed computationally. In the original analysis: After raw reads were preprocessed to remove errors, the CDR3 was defined following IMGT conventions as running from the conserved cysteine to phenylalanine. Clonality was computed as 1 minus the Shannon entropy, with the entropy normalized by log2 of the number of productive unique TCRs. CD4 or CD8 identity of scalp clones was inferred by cross-referencing scalp TCRbeta sequences with sorted blood CD4 and CD8 repertoires. TCRdb obtained this table from immuneACCESS and retained in-frame rearrangements with V and J assigned. These tables miss some clones; where compared with another copy, unresolved V genes account for less than half of the shortfall, and the remainder is unexplained. The DNA was the basis for D and trimming; V, J and clone size are from that table. The sample includes about 150,000 clones, with more than 45% observed a single time. The ten largest clones add up to less than 20% of the sample.

The sample's time point label, in plain terms: baseline before oral tofacitinib. Lesional scalp punch biopsies and peripheral blood were obtained from alopecia areata patients. PBMCs were isolated by density centrifugation and stained for CD3, CD4 and CD8, after which CD4+ and CD8+ T cells were sorted on a FACSAria. The rearranged segments are TRBV5-6 and TRBJ2-3, and TRBD1 may be the D gene, going by 6 matching bases. This sequence originates from a human donor with alopecia areata. Sequences were derived from CD8+ T cells sorted from blood, sampled at week 0. The sequence in DNA is TGTGCCAGCAGCTCCGCCGACGGACAGACCAGTTGGGTGGATACGCAGTATTTT. Protein translation: CASSSADGQTSWVDTQYF.